The rows below give T cell receptor beta chains drawn from one sample of a study of Graves' ophthalmopathy and Graves' hyperthyroidism. TCRdb processed the multiplex PCR reads anew with MiXCR; each CDR3 protein has one entry. The sample yields hundreds of thousands of distinct CDR3 sequences, about two fifths seen once. The source material was peripheral blood. Receptors were obtained from an adult man with Graves' ophthalmopathy. Each CDR3 is given with its conserved first and last residue. The D gene is left open where the match is weak. Clone size is stated in some rows and not others, as once, few, many or a class when expanded.

clone size	V gene	CDR3 length	J gene	D gene	CDR3 DNA	CDR3 protein
-	TRBV5-1	15	TRBJ2-7	-	TGCGCCAGCAGCCAAGATATGGGGGACTGGCAGGGTGTGTACTTC	CASSQDMGDWQGVYF
few	TRBV5-5	14	TRBJ1-1	TRBD1	TGTGCCAGCAGCACCCGGACAGGGGACACTGAAGCTTTCTTT	CASSTRTGDTEAFF
-	TRBV5-6	14	TRBJ1-1	-	TGTGCCGGCAGCCTTATAACAATGAACACTGAAGCTTTCTTT	CAGSLITMNTEAFF
-	TRBV10-3	18	TRBJ1-4	-	TGTGCCATCAGTGAAGCGCTTCTAAGAAGGGCACCAAATGAAAAACTGTTTTTT	CAISEALLRRAPNEKLFF
-	TRBV5-6	15	TRBJ2-7	-	TGTGCCAGCAGCTTGTTCTCAGGGGCTACCTACGAGCAGTACTTC	CASSLFSGATYEQYF
many	TRBV20-1	14	TRBJ1-6	TRBD1	TGCAGTGCTGCGCTGGGACAGGGAAATTCACCCCTCCACTTT	CSAALGQGNSPLHF
many	TRBV20-1	13	TRBJ2-7	TRBD2	TGCAGTGCTTTACTAGCGGGAGTTAACGAGCAGTACTTC	CSALLAGVNEQYF
many	TRBV2	13	TRBJ2-5	-	TGTGCCAGCCGCGACTGGACGACGGAGACCCAGTACTTC	CASRDWTTETQYF
many	TRBV5-5	15	TRBJ1-5	TRBD1	TGTGCCAGCAGCTGGGGACAGGGCGGCAATCAGCCCCAGCATTTT	CASSWGQGGNQPQHF
-	TRBV20-1	15	TRBJ2-3	-	TGCAGTGCTAAGAAGCTTGGCTTTAGCACAGATACGCAGTATTTT	CSAKKLGFSTDTQYF
-	TRBV7-9	16	TRBJ2-3	TRBD2	TGTGCCAGCAGCTTAGTGACTAGCGGGGGCACAGATACGCAGTATTTT	CASSLVTSGGTDTQYF
-	TRBV6-2/TRBV6-3	11	TRBJ2-7	-	TGTGCCAGCAGTTCCGCCGGGGAGCTGTACTTC	CASSSAGELYF
-	TRBV30	14	TRBJ2-3	TRBD2	TGTGCCTGGAGTGGGCTAGCGGGCACAGATACGCAGTATTTT	CAWSGLAGTDTQYF
-	TRBV10-3	15	TRBJ1-5	-	TGTGCCATCAGTGAAGGGTCTGGCGGCACCGGGGCCCAGCATTTT	CAISEGSGGTGAQHF
-	TRBV6-5	14	TRBJ1-6	-	TGTGCCAGCAGACGTGGTCGGGGAAATTCACCCCTCCACTTT	CASRRGRGNSPLHF
few	TRBV5-6	17	TRBJ1-2	TRBD1	TGTGCCAGCAGCTTGGGGGGACAGGGGGCTACATTCTATGGCTACACCTTC	CASSLGGQGATFYGYTF
-	TRBV7-2	13	TRBJ2-5	TRBD2	TGTGCCAGCAGCTCCCCGGGGGGGGCGGGAAAGTACTTC	CASSSPGGAGKYF
-	TRBV12-3/TRBV12-4	14	TRBJ1-5	-	TGTGCCAGCAGTTTAGCGAGGGAAGCGCAGCCCCAGCATTTT	CASSLAREAQPQHF
once	TRBV4-1	15	TRBJ1-2	-	TGCGCCAGCAGCCGAGGCTCCTTTTCTTGGCGTGGCTACACCTTC	CASSRGSFSWRGYTF
many	TRBV7-2	15	TRBJ1-1	TRBD1	TGTGCCAGCAGCTCACTGGGACAGGGTAACACTGAAGCTTTCTTT	CASSSLGQGNTEAFF
many	TRBV7-6	14	TRBJ1-5	-	TGTGCCAGCAGCTTAGCAACCGTCAATCAGCCCCAGCATTTT	CASSLATVNQPQHF
many	TRBV24-1	15	TRBJ2-5	TRBD1	TGTGCCACCAGTGACCCCGACAGGGACCAAGAGACCCAGTACTTC	CATSDPDRDQETQYF
-	TRBV9	16	TRBJ2-5	TRBD2	TGTGCCAGCAGCGTAAACACCGGGGGGGCCGAGGAGACCCAGTACTTC	CASSVNTGGAEETQYF
few	TRBV12-3/TRBV12-4	14	TRBJ1-5	-	TGTGCCAGCCAAGGCGGAGTGGGCAATCAGCCCCAGCATTTT	CASQGGVGNQPQHF
-	TRBV5-6	16	TRBJ1-6	TRBD1	TGTGCCAGCAGAATGACAGGGGACTCCTATAATTCACCCCTCCACTTT	CASRMTGDSYNSPLHF
-	TRBV9	14	TRBJ2-5	TRBD2	TGTGCCAGCAGCTACTCGGGACTAGCGGGAGAGCAGTACTTC	CASSYSGLAGEQYF
few	TRBV2	15	TRBJ1-6	-	TGTGCCAGCAGCCGTAGGGACGGAGAAAATTCACCCCTCCACTTT	CASSRRDGENSPLHF
few	TRBV9	15	TRBJ2-5	-	TGTGCCAGCAGCGTAGGTTTAACAGCTCAAGAGACCCAGTACTTC	CASSVGLTAQETQYF
many	TRBV6-6	14	TRBJ1-5	-	TGTGCCAGCATCGCCCCAGAGAGCAATCAGCCCCAGCATTTT	CASIAPESNQPQHF
-	TRBV10-3	13	TRBJ2-2	-	TGTGCCAGCAGTAGGGGGAATGTCGGGGAGCTGTTTTTT	CASSRGNVGELFF
-	TRBV19	9	TRBJ1-2	-	TGTGCCAGTAGCTATGGCTACACCTTC	CASSYGYTF
-	TRBV9	16	TRBJ1-6	TRBD1	TGTGCCAGCTCATCAAACGACAGGGCGGCCGATTCACCCCTCCACTTT	CASSSNDRAADSPLHF
-	TRBV2	12	TRBJ1-4	TRBD1	TGTGCCAGCCACCCAGGAGGGACAGGGATGATTTTT	CASHPGGTGMIF
many	TRBV25-1	14	TRBJ1-1	-	TGTGCCAGCAGTGATCGGTACAGAAACACTGAAGCTTTCTTT	CASSDRYRNTEAFF
-	TRBV14	13	TRBJ2-5	TRBD1	TGTGCCTGGACCCCAGGGGGCAGGGAGACCCAGTACTTC	CAWTPGGRETQYF
-	TRBV5-5	16	TRBJ2-6	-	TGTGCCAGCAGCTTGAGCGCATACTCTGGGGCCAACGTCCTGACTTTC	CASSLSAYSGANVLTF
-	TRBV7-2	14	TRBJ2-7	-	TGTGCCAGCAGCTACATAAAATCCAACTACGAGCAGTACTTC	CASSYIKSNYEQYF
-	TRBV12-3/TRBV12-4	15	TRBJ1-3	-	TGTGCCAGCAGTTCCCGTTCGGGGACAGGAAACACCATATATTTT	CASSSRSGTGNTIYF
many	TRBV7-8	16	TRBJ2-7	TRBD1	TGTGCCAGCAGCAATAGGGGACAGGGCTTACCCTACGAGCAGTACTTC	CASSNRGQGLPYEQYF
many	TRBV5-1	15	TRBJ2-5	-	TGCGCCAGCAGCTTTAGTTTCCGGGGTGTCGAGACCCAGTACTTC	CASSFSFRGVETQYF
many	TRBV7-2	15	TRBJ1-2	TRBD1	TGTGCCAGCAGCAGTGACAGGGGGCTTATCTATGGCTACACCTTC	CASSSDRGLIYGYTF
-	TRBV7-2	15	TRBJ2-7	-	TGTGCCAGCAGCTTAGGTAGCGGCCGTGGTTACGAGCAGTACTTC	CASSLGSGRGYEQYF
few	TRBV6-1	11	TRBJ2-7	-	TGTGCCAGCAGTGGGGTAAACGAGCAGTACTTC	CASSGVNEQYF
-	TRBV10-3	16	TRBJ1-1	-	TGTGCCAGCAGTCTACGGACACTTACCCCGAGGACTGAAGCTTTCTTT	CASSLRTLTPRTEAFF
many	TRBV19	14	TRBJ1-3	-	TGTGCCAGTACCCCAGGGACAATTGGAAACACCATATATTTT	CASTPGTIGNTIYF
-	TRBV4-2	19	TRBJ2-6	-	TGTGCCAGCAGCCAAGATCGGTTGACTTACTCTGCTGGGGCCAACGTCCTGACTTTC	CASSQDRLTYSAGANVLTF
-	TRBV5-4	16	TRBJ2-7	TRBD1	TGTGCCAGCAGCTTGGCCGGGACAGGGCTCTCCTACGAGCAGTACTTC	CASSLAGTGLSYEQYF
many	TRBV29-1	15	TRBJ1-1	-	TGCAGCGTTGCAAGGGAGTTGGGGATGAACACTGAAGCTTTCTTT	CSVARELGMNTEAFF
many	TRBV29-1	14	TRBJ2-5	TRBD2	TGCAGCGTCACCCTAGCGGGGGAACAAGAGACCCAGTACTTC	CSVTLAGEQETQYF